This T cell receptor beta chain is from a study of PD-1 and CTLA-4 blockade in melanoma (dated by TCRdb to about 2021). Regarding the study in general: In patients with melanoma, the researchers looked at the effects of CTLA-4 blockade versus PD-1 blockade on the CD8 T cell response that was melanoma-reactive.

CDR1 and CDR2 were assigned from the germline V gene (reference sequence) as SGHNT and YYREEE. V loses 4 bases at its end and J loses 8 bases; junction bases beyond the gene matches: 7. Counted from cysteine to phenylalanine, this CDR3 has 16 amino acids. The CDR3 DNA has 48 bases and is translated from base 1. This clone came up once. Its specific antigen is unknown. The sample holds no much larger clone one base away, and base qualities are not on file. The library relied on the immunoSEQ multiplex PCR assay. TCRdb re-hosts the immuneACCESS table, in-frame sequences only. Its copies lack some clones; in the studies checked, an unresolved V gene accounts for under half of them, and the cause for the rest is not known. Here the sample has more than 9,000 clones; roughly 82% occur a single time. The top ten hold roughly 34% of the sample.

This clonotype originated in a human donor with melanoma. The receptor chain draws on TRBV5-4 and TRBJ2-2, and 14 junction bases match TRBD2. The specimen was CD8+ T cells from peripheral blood, collected from a patient given anti-PD-1 treatment. The CDR3 protein is CASSPRTSGGQGELFF. The bases read TGTGCCAGCAGCCCCCGGACTAGCGGGGGGCAAGGGGAGCTGTTTTTT.